These 5 T cell receptor beta chains share one sample of origin, sequenced in a study of glioma-infiltrating T cells. The iRepertoire nested amplicon-rescue multiplex PCR amplified TCR alpha and beta CDR3s from RNA. TCRdb passed the multiplex PCR reads through MiXCR, listing each CDR3 protein once. This table has more than 110,000 distinct CDR3 sequences, roughly 43% appearing once. Sample: glioma tissue, nonneoplastic brain tissue, or PBMCs (not recorded which). Every receptor here comes from a human donor with low-grade glioma or glioblastoma, undergoing nonglioma brain surgery, or in good health (not recorded which).

This clonotype was seen more than once but under ten times. The rearrangement uses TRBV6-5 and TRBJ2-2, with 7 bases lining up with TRBD2. The CDR3 consists of 15 residues. Germline lookup yields CDR1 MNHEY and CDR2 SVGAGI. The V segment lost 2 bases and the J segment 7 bases; nucleotides outside the gene matches: 7. The CDR3 protein is CASSYEGRGIGELFF. CDR3 nucleotide sequence: TGTGCCAGCAGTTACGAGGGGAGGGGAATCGGGGAGCTGTTTTTT.

V gene TRBV28 combines with J gene TRBJ1-1, with no clear D. The CDR3 sequence is 12 residues long. With 7 bases removed from V and 3 bases from J, the gap between germline ends came to 9 bases. Germline V gives CDR1 MDHEN, CDR2 SYDVKM. In DNA, the CDR3 is TGTGCCAGCAAACTTGGTGACACTGAAGCTTTCTTT. Translating it yields CASKLGDTEAFF.

Details on this clonotype: Germline and junction disagree at one end, which may indicate a read error. The V gene is TRBV5-6, the J gene TRBJ2-7; D remains ambiguous. From germline, CDR1 is SGHDT and CDR2 YYEEEE. The CDR3 extends over 12 amino acids. The CDR3 DNA is TGTGCCCGCAGCTACGAACTGGAGGAGCAGTACTTC. This codes for CARSYELEEQYF. Looking up the rest from reference TRBV5-6 and TRBJ2-7 gives the full variable domain: DAGVTQSPTHLIKTRGQQVTLRCSPKSGHDTVSWYQQALGQGPQFIFQYYEEEERQRGNFPDRFSGHQFPNYSSELNVNALLLGDSALYLCARSYELEEQYFGPGTRLTVT.

The chain links TRBV6-8 to TRBJ1-1; 8 positions match TRBD1. Germline V lookup: CDR1 MNHGY, CDR2 SAAAGT. After removal of 0 bases from V and 5 bases from J, the junction contained 8 bases not matched to a gene. The CDR3 is 16 amino acids. The CDR3 DNA reads TGTGCCAGCAGTTACTCCTGGCACAGGGGGGAGACTGAAGCTTTCTTT. As protein: CASSYSWHRGETEAFF.

The gene calls are TRBV3-1 and TRBJ2-7; 8 bases are shared with TRBD1. This CDR3 comprises 15 residues. Germline V lookup: CDR1 LGHDT, CDR2 YNNKEL (reference sequence). J lost 1 base, V lost 4 bases, and 6 bases had no gene match. This CDR3 reads CASSLSDRGSYEQYF. CDR3 DNA: TGTGCCAGCAGCCTTTCAGACAGGGGATCCTACGAGCAGTACTTC.